This TCR beta chain was sequenced in a study of blood T cells in healthy people across ages. Using a J-beta primer mix together with a sample-barcoded 5' primer, a second PCR was run for roughly 6 to 12 cycles. The study obtained at least 2.5 million CDR3-containing paired-end reads from every sample. MiXCR was run by TCRdb on the 5' RACE reads, yielding one entry per CDR3 protein. The data hold approximately 350,000 distinct CDR3 sequences, with about 55% observed a single time. Germline V CDR1 and CDR2: SGHRS, YFSETQ. This CDR3 is 16 amino acids long. The trim removed 3 bases at V and 6 bases at J, leaving 8 bases unmatched. Study-level findings and limits: The study regarded diversity estimates from one million T cells as underestimates. PBMCs went unsorted, and a conclusive naive versus antigen-experienced comparison was therefore prevented. A strong correlation between TCR beta diversity and naive T cell percentage was seen.

A word on this clonotype: As yet, its antigen is unknown.

The clonotype originates from a man between 60 and 70 years old in good health. The sample comprised blood. The rearrangement joins TRBV5-1 to TRBJ2-3; 12 bases are shared with TRBD2. CDR3 nucleotide sequence: TGCGCCAGCAGCTCAGCTAGCGGGGGGGCCCCCGATACGCAGTATTTT. Translating gives CASSSASGGAPDTQYF.